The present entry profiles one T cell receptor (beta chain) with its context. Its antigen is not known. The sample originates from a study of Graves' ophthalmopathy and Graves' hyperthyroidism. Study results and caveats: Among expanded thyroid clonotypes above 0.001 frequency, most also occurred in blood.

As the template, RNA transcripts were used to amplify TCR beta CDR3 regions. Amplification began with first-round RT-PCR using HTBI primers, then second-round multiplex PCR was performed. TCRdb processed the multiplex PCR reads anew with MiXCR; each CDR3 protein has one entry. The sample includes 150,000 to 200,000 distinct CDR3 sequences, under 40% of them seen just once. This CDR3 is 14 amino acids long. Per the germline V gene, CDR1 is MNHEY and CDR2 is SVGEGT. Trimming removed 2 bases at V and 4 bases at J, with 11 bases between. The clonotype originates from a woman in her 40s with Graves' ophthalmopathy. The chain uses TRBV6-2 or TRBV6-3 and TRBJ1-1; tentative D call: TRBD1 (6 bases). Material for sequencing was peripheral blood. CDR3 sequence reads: CASSYGGWGTEAFF. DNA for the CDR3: TGTGCCAGCAGTTACGGGGGCTGGGGCACTGAAGCTTTCTTT.